The rows below give T cell receptor beta chains drawn from one sample of a study of control samples from healthy donors and cancer patients. This table comes from immunoSEQ multiplex PCR, and its TCRdb copy is limited to in-frame clones, with some not included. The sample gives some 130,000 clones, roughly 92% of which show up once; 5.5% is in the top ten. Input material: blood. The receptors were gathered from a man aged 18 to 30 in good health. Each CDR3 is given with its conserved first and last residue. The D gene is left open where the match is weak. A row's size may be missing; if present it is once, few, many or a size class.

>TRBV7-3|NA|TRBJ1-1|NA
CASRSTANTEAFF
TGTGCCAGCAGGTCCACAGCCAACACTGAAGCTTTCTTT
>TRBV11-2|NA|TRBJ1-5|NA
CASSLDSGKAGQPQHF
TGTGCCAGCAGCTTAGATTCGGGAAAGGCGGGTCAGCCCCAGCATTTT
>TRBV29-1|TRBD1|TRBJ1-5|NA
CSGAGTADQPQHF
TGCAGCGGGGCCGGGACAGCAGATCAGCCCCAGCATTTT
>TRBV2|TRBD1|TRBJ1-4|NA
CASSEGQGRNQKLFF
TGTGCCAGCAGTGAGGGACAGGGCCGCAATCAAAAACTGTTTTTT
>TRBV4-1|NA|TRBJ2-7|NA
CASSQDSARGSYEQYF
TGCGCCAGCAGCCAAGATTCCGCAAGGGGGTCCTACGAGCAGTACTTC
>TRBV10-3|NA|TRBJ1-5|NA
CAISEGSTYSNQPQHF
TGTGCCATCAGTGAGGGCAGTACCTATAGCAATCAGCCCCAGCATTTT
>TRBV5-1|NA|TRBJ2-3|NA
CASSMGTDTQYF
TGCGCCAGCAGCATGGGCACAGATACGCAGTATTTT
>TRBV7-2|NA|TRBJ2-3|NA
CASSLGSLVGDTQYF
TGTGCCAGCAGCTTAGGTTCGTTGGTGGGAGATACGCAGTATTTT
>TRBV12-3/TRBV12-4|TRBD1|TRBJ1-2|few
CASSRTGGLGYTF
TGTGCCAGCAGTCGGACAGGGGGCCTTGGCTACACCTTC
>TRBV13|TRBD1|TRBJ1-1|once
CASSPGTVSTEAFF
TGTGCCAGCAGCCCCGGGACAGTGAGCACTGAAGCTTTCTTT
>TRBV29-1|NA|TRBJ1-1|NA
CSVSTGPRGGEAFF
TGCAGCGTTTCTACCGGGCCCCGAGGGGGTGAAGCTTTCTTT
>TRBV7-7|NA|TRBJ2-3|NA
CASSLATTASPGTDTQYF
TGTGCCAGCAGCTTAGCTACAACGGCTAGCCCGGGCACAGATACGCAGTATTTT
>TRBV11-2|NA|TRBJ2-1|NA
CASSLDLAGEQFF
TGTGCCAGCAGCTTAGATCTTGCGGGCGAGCAGTTCTTC
>TRBV4-1|TRBD1|TRBJ1-2|NA
CASSQPGQRTKTYGYTF
TGCGCCAGCAGCCAGCCGGGACAGCGAACAAAGACCTATGGCTACACCTTC
>TRBV7-6|NA|TRBJ2-7|NA
CASSLVAGPSYEQYF
TGTGCCAGCAGCTTAGTGGCAGGGCCTTCGTACGAGCAGTACTTC
>TRBV10-3|NA|TRBJ2-7|NA
CAIRPAQLLTQSYEQYF
TGTGCCATCCGCCCAGCACAGCTGCTAACACAATCCTACGAGCAGTACTTC
>TRBV6-2/TRBV6-3|TRBD2|TRBJ2-1|NA
CASSAAGATDNEQFF
TGTGCCAGCAGTGCAGCGGGGGCCACGGACAATGAGCAGTTCTTC
>TRBV6-1|NA|TRBJ1-2|NA
CASSEVEGWTSWGYGYTF
TGTGCCAGCAGTGAAGTAGAGGGTTGGACTTCCTGGGGCTATGGCTACACCTTC
>TRBV27|TRBD1|TRBJ1-5|NA
CASSRTGPDQPQHF
TGTGCCAGCAGCCGGACAGGGCCTGATCAGCCCCAGCATTTT
>TRBV5-4|NA|TRBJ1-1|NA
CASSSLDGGPTEAFF
TGTGCCAGCAGCTCCCTGGACGGGGGGCCAACTGAAGCTTTCTTT
>TRBV5-5|TRBD1|TRBJ2-7|NA
CASSWTGRPAGYEQYF
TGTGCCAGCAGCTGGACAGGCCGGCCCGCAGGCTACGAGCAGTACTTC
>TRBV19|NA|TRBJ2-3|once
CASSAGQFPYF
TGTGCCAGTAGTGCGGGACAATTCCCGTATTTT
>TRBV7-9|TRBD1|TRBJ2-2|NA
CASSRTTGGSGSDGELFF
TGTGCCAGCAGCCGAACGACAGGGGGCAGTGGATCGGACGGGGAGCTGTTTTTT
>TRBV6-1|TRBD1|TRBJ1-3|NA
CASSEYRGISGNTIYF
TGTGCCAGCAGTGAATACAGGGGGATCTCTGGAAACACCATATATTTT
>TRBV11-2|TRBD1|TRBJ1-1|NA
CASSLESGQGISEAFF
TGTGCCAGCAGCTTAGAATCGGGACAGGGGATCTCTGAAGCTTTCTTT
>TRBV11-2|NA|TRBJ2-3|NA
CASSATGGYTDTQYF
TGTGCCAGCAGCGCCACCGGGGGTTACACAGATACGCAGTATTTT
>TRBV3-1/TRBV3-2|TRBD1|TRBJ2-7|NA
CASSPVGQGNPYEQYF
TGTGCCAGCAGCCCCGTGGGACAGGGGAATCCCTACGAGCAGTACTTC
>TRBV18|TRBD1|TRBJ1-5|NA
CASSGQGNQPQHF
TGTGCCAGCTCAGGACAGGGTAATCAGCCCCAGCATTTT
>TRBV6-2/TRBV6-3|NA|TRBJ2-7|NA
CASSIDSSYEQYF
TGTGCCAGCAGTATCGACAGCTCCTACGAGCAGTACTTC
>TRBV15|NA|TRBJ2-5|NA
CATSKGARALQETQYF
TGTGCCACCAGCAAAGGTGCGAGGGCCTTACAAGAGACCCAGTACTTC
>TRBV6-5|TRBD2|TRBJ2-1|NA
CASTSGGSTYNEQFF
TGTGCCAGCACCTCGGGAGGCAGTACCTACAATGAGCAGTTCTTC
>TRBV5-1|NA|TRBJ2-3|NA
CASSLGLTKSTDTQYF
TGCGCCAGCAGCTTGGGACTAACCAAAAGCACAGATACGCAGTATTTT
>TRBV13|NA|TRBJ2-7|NA
CASSFWTGSYEQYF
TGTGCCAGCAGCTTTTGGACGGGATCCTACGAGCAGTACTTC
>TRBV12-3/TRBV12-4|NA|TRBJ2-5|NA
CASSPDKGTQYF
TGTGCCAGCAGTCCGGATAAGGGGACCCAGTACTTC
>TRBV6-5|TRBD1|TRBJ1-2|NA
CASSRTGESDYGYTF
TGTGCCAGCAGTCGGACAGGGGAATCGGACTATGGCTACACCTTC
>TRBV4-1|TRBD1|TRBJ1-1|NA
CASSPQGAGNTEAFF
TGCGCCAGCAGCCCGCAGGGGGCGGGGAACACTGAAGCTTTCTTT
>TRBV2|NA|TRBJ1-2|NA
CASSDGYGGYTF
TGTGCCAGCAGTGATGGGTATGGGGGCTACACCTTC
>TRBV5-1|TRBD2|TRBJ2-3|NA
CASSIGGAVVDTQYF
TGCGCCAGCAGCATCGGGGGGGCCGTGGTAGATACGCAGTATTTT
>TRBV20-1|NA|TRBJ2-5|NA
CSASRILQETQYF
TGCAGTGCTAGTCGTATCCTACAAGAGACCCAGTACTTC